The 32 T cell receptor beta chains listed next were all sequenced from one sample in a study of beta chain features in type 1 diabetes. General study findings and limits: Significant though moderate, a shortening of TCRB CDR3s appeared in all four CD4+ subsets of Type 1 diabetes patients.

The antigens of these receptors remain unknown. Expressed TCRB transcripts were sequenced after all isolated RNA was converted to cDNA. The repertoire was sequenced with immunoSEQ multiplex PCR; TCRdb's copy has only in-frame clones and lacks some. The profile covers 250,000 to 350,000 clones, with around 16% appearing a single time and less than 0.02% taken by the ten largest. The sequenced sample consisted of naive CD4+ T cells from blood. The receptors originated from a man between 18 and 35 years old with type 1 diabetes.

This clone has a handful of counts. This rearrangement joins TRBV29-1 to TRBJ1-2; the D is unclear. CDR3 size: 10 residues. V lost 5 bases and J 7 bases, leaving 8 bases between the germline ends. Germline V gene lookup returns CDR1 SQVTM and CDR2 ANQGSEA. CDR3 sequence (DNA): TGCAGCGTTCCCGGGATTGGCTACACCTTC. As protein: CSVPGIGYTF.

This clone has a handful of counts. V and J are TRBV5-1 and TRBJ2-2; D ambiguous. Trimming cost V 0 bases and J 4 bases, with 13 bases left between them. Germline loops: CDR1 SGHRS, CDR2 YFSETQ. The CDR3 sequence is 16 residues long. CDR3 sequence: CASSLVGSSGTGELFF. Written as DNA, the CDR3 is TGCGCCAGCAGCTTGGTCGGCAGCTCGGGCACCGGGGAGCTGTTTTTT.

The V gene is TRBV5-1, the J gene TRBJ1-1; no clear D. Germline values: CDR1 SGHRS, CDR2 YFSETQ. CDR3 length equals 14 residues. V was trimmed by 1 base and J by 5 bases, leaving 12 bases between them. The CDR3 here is CASSLPSPGTEAFF. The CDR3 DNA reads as TGCGCCAGCAGCTTGCCATCACCGGGTACTGAAGCTTTCTTT.

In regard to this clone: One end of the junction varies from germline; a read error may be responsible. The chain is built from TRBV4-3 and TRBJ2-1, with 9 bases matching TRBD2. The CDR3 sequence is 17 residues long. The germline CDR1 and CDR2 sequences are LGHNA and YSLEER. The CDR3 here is CASGQRSGGGTYNEQFF. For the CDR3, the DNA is TGCGCCAGCGGCCAGCGTAGCGGGGGTGGTACCTACAATGAGCAGTTCTTC.

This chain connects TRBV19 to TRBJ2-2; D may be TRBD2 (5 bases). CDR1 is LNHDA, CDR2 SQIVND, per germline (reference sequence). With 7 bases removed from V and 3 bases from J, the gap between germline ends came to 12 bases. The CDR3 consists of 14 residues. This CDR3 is CASNQDSYTGELFF. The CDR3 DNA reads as TGTGCCAGTAACCAGGACTCTTACACCGGGGAGCTGTTTTTT.

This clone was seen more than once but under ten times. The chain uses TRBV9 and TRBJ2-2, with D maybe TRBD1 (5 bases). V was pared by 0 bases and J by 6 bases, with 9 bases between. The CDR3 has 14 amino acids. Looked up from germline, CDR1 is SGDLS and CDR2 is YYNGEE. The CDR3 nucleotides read TGTGCCAGCAGCGTAGGAGTAGGGGCCGGGGAGCTGTTTTTT. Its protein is CASSVGVGAGELFF.

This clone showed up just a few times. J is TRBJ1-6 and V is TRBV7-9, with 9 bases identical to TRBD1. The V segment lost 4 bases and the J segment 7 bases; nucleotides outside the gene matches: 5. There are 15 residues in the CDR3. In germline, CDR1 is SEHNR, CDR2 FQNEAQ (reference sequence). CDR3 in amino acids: CASSSGTGRNSPLHF. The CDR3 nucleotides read TGTGCCAGCAGCTCCGGGACAGGGAGGAATTCACCCCTCCACTTT. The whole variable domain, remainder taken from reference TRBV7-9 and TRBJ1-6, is DTGVSQNPRHKITKRGQNVTFRCDPISEHNRLYWYRQTLGQGPEFLTYFQNEAQLEKSRLLSDRFSAERPKGSFSTLEIQRTEQGDSAMYLCASSSGTGRNSPLHFGNGTRLTVT.

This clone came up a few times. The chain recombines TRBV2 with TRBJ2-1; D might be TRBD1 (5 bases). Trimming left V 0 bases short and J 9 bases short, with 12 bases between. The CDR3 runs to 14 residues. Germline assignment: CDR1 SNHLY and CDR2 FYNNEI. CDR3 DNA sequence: TGTGCCAGCAGTGAAGCGCTTCCGGACACTGAGCAGTTCTTC. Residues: CASSEALPDTEQFF.

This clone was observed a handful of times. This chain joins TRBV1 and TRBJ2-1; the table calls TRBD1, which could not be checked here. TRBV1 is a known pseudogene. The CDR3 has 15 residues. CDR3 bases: TGCACCAGCAGGGCCGAGGGACAGGGGGCAAATGAGCAGTTCTTC. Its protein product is CTSRAEGQGANEQFF.

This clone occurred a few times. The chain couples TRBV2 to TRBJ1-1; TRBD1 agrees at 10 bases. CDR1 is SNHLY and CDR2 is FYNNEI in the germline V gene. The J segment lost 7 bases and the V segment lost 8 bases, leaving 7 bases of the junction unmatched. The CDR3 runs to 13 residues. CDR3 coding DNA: TGTGCCAGCCGCCGGGACAGGGGTGGTGAAGCTTTCTTT. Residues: CASRRDRGGEAFF.

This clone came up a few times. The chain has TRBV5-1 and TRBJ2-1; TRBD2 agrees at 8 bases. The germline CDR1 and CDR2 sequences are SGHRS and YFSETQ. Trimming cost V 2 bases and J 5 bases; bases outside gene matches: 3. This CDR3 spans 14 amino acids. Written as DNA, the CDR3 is TGCGCCAGCAGCTTTGGACTAGCTGACAATGAGCAGTTCTTC. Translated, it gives CASSFGLADNEQFF. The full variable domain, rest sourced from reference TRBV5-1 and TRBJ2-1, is KAGVTQTPRYLIKTRGQQVTLSCSPISGHRSVSWYQQTPGQGLQFLFEYFSETQRNKGNFPGRFSGRQFSNSRSEMNVSTLELGDSALYLCASSFGLADNEQFFGPGTRLTVL.

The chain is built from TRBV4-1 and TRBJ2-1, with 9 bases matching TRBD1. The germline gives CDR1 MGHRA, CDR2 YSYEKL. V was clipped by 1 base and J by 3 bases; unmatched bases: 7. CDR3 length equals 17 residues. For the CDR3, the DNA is TGCGCCAGCAGCCAAGGAGTACTGGGACAGGGCTACAATGAGCAGTTCTTC. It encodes CASSQGVLGQGYNEQFF.

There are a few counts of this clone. The DNA for the CDR3 is TGTGCCAGCAGCGCCAGACAGGGGGCGATCTACAATGAGCAGTTCTTC. Translating gives CASSARQGAIYNEQFF. The chain carries TRBV7-2 and TRBJ2-1, with 10 bases matching TRBD1. There are 16 residues in the CDR3. The ends lost 5 bases at V and 3 bases at J; junction bases unmatched: 7. From germline, CDR1 is SGHTA and CDR2 FQGNSA. Variable domain in full (rest from reference TRBV7-2 and TRBJ2-1): GAGVSQSPSNKVTEKGKDVELRCDPISGHTALYWYRQSLGQGLEFLIYFQGNSAPDKSGLPSDRFSAERTGGSVSTLTIQRTQQEDSAVYLCASSARQGAIYNEQFFGPGTRLTVL.

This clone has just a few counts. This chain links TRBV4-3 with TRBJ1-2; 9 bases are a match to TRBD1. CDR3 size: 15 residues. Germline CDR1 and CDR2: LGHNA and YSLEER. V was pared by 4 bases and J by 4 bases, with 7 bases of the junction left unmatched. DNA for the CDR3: TGCGCCAGCAGCCCGGGGACAGGGTATGGCTATGGCTACACCTTC. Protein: CASSPGTGYGYGYTF.

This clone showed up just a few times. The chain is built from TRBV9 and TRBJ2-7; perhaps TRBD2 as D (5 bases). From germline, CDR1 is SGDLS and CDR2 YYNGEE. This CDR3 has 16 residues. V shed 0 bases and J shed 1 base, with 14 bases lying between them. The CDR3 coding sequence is TGTGCCAGCAGCGTAGGGCCGGGGTCCCCGTCCTACGAGCAGTACTTC. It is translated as CASSVGPGSPSYEQYF.

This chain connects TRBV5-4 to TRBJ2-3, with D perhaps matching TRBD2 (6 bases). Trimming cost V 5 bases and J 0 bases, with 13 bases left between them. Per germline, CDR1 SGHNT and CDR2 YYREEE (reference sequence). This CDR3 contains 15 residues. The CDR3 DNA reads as TGTGCCAGCAGAAAGGCGGGAACTAGCACAGATACGCAGTATTTT. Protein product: CASRKAGTSTDTQYF. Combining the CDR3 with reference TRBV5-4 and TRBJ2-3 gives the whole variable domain ETGVTQSPTHLIKTRGQQVTLRCSSQSGHNTVSWYQQALGQGPQFIFQYYREEENGRGNFPPRFSGLQFPNYSSELNVNALELDDSALYLCASRKAGTSTDTQYFGPGTRLTVL.

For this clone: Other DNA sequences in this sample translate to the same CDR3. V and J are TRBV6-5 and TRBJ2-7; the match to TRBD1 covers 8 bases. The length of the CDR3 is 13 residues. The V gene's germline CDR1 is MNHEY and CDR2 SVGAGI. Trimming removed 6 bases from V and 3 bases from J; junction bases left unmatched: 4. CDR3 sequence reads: CASSRTGYYEQYF. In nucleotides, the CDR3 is TGTGCCAGCAGCCGGACAGGGTACTACGAGCAGTACTTC.

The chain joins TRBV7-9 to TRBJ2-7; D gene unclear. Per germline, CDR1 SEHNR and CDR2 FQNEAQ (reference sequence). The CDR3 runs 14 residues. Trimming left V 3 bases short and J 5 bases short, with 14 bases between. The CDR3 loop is CASSFTFRQDEQYF. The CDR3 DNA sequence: TGTGCCAGCAGCTTCACGTTCAGGCAAGACGAGCAGTACTTC.

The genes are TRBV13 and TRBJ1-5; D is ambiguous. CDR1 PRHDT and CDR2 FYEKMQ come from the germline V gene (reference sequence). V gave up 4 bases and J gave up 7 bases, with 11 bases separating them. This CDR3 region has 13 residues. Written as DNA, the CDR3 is TGTGCCAGCAGCTCGGGGAGGCAACAGCCCCAGCATTTT. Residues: CASSSGRQQPQHF.

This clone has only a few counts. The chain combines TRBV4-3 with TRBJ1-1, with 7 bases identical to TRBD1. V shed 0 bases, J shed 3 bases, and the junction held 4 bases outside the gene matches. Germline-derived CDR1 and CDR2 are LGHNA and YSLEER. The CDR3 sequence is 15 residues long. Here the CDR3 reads CASSQETGVYTEAFF. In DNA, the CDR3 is TGCGCCAGCAGCCAAGAAACAGGGGTTTACACTGAAGCTTTCTTT.

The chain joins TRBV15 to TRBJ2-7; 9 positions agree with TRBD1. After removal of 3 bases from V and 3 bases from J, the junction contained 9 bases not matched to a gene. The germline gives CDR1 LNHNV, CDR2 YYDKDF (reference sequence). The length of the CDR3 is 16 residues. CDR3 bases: TGTGCCACCAGCAGGCCCCTCGGACAGGGGAGCTACGAGCAGTACTTC. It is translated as CATSRPLGQGSYEQYF.

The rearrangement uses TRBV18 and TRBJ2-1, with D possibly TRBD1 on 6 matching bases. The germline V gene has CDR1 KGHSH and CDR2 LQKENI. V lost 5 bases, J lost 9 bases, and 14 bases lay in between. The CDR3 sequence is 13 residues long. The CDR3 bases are TGTGCCAGCTCATCTTACAGGGTCGGTGAGCAGTTCTTC. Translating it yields CASSSYRVGEQFF.

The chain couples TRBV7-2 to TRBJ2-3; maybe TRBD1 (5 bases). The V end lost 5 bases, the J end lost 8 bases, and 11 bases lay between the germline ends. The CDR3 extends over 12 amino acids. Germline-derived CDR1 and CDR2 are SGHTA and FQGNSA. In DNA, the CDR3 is TGTGCCAGCAGCCAGACAGACGGTACGCAGTATTTT. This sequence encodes CASSQTDGTQYF. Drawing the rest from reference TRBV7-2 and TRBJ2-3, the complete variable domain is GAGVSQSPSNKVTEKGKDVELRCDPISGHTALYWYRQSLGQGLEFLIYFQGNSAPDKSGLPSDRFSAERTGGSVSTLTIQRTQQEDSAVYLCASSQTDGTQYFGPGTRLTVL.

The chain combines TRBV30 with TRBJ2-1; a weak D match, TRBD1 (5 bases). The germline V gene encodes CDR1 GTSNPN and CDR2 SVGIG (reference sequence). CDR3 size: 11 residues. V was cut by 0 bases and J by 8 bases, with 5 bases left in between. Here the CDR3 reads CAWSVGDEQFF. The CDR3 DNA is TGTGCCTGGAGTGTAGGGGATGAGCAGTTCTTC.

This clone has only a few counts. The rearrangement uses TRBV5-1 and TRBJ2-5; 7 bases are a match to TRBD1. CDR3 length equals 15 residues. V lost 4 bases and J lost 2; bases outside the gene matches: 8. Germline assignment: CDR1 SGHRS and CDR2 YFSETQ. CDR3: CASSPSGQSQETQYF. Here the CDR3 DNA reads TGCGCCAGCAGCCCATCGGGACAGTCACAAGAGACCCAGTACTTC.

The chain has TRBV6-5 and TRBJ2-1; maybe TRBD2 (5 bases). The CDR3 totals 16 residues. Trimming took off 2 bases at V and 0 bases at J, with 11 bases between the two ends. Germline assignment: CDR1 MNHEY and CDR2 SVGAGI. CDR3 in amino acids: CASSYDGLFSYNEQFF. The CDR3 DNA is TGTGCCAGCAGTTACGACGGACTGTTCTCCTACAATGAGCAGTTCTTC.

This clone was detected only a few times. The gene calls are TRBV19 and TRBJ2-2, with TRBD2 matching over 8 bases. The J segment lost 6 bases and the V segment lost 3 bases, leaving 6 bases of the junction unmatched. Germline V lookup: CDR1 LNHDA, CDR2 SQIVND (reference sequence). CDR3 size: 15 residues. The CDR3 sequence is CASSMRGRQSGELFF. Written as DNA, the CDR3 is TGTGCCAGTAGTATGCGCGGGAGGCAATCCGGGGAGCTGTTTTTT.

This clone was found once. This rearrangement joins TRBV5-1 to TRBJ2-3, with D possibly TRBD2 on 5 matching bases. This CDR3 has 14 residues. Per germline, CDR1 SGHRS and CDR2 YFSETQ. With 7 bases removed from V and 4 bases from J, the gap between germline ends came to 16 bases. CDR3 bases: TGCGCCAGCGTCGCTAGCTTCCTTTCAGATACGCAGTATTTT. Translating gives CASVASFLSDTQYF.

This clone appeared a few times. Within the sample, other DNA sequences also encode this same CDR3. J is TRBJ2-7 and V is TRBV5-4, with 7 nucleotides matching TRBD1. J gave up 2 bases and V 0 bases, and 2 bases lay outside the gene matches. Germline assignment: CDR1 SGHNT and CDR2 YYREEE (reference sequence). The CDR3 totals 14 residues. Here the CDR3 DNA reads TGTGCCAGCAGCTTGGGGCAGGGGGCCTACGAGCAGTACTTC. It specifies CASSLGQGAYEQYF.

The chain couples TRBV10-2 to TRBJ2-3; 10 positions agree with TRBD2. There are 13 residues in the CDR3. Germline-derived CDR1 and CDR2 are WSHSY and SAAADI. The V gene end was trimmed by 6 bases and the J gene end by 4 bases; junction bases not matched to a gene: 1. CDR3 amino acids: CASRLAGSDTQYF. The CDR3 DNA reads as TGCGCCAGCAGACTAGCGGGGTCAGATACGCAGTATTTT.

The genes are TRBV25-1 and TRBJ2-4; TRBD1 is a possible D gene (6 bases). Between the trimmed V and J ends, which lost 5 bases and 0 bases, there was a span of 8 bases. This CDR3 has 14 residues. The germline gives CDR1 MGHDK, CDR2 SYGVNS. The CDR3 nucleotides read TGTGCCAGCAGTATGGGGGCAGCCAAAAACATTCAGTACTTC. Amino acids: CASSMGAAKNIQYF.

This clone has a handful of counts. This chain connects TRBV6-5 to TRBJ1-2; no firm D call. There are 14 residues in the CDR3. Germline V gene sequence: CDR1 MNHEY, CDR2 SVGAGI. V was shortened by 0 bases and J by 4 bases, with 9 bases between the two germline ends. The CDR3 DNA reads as TGTGCCAGCAGTTACTCTACACAGTCCTATGGCTACACCTTC. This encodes CASSYSTQSYGYTF.